This TCR beta chain was obtained from a study of CD4 T cells in relation to SARS-CoV-2 and coronaviruses. Points from the study as a whole: Each donor contributed either pre-pandemic or post-infection samples, not both.

J lost 5 bases, V lost 0 bases, and 10 bases had no gene match. The CDR3 spans 17 residues. Germline V gene sequence: CDR1 MGHRA, CDR2 YSYEKL. Notes on this clone: The target antigen is unknown.

Before the COVID-19 pandemic, during about 2011-2019, CD4+ T cells were taken from unexposed donors. After about ten days of culture, CD4+ T cells were isolated. Cultures received half-medium IL-2 refreshes on days 3 and 7. The repertoire was sequenced with immunoSEQ multiplex PCR; TCRdb's copy has only in-frame clones and lacks some. The sample has about 20,000 clones; around 77% are singletons. The sample comprised CD4+ T cells from PBMCs, cultured in vitro. The V and J genes are TRBV4-1 and TRBJ2-5; 9 bases align to TRBD2. The receptor was derived from a human donor in good health. The CDR3 DNA is TGCGCCAGCAGCCAAGAATTCCGGACTAGCGAAGCGGAGACCCAGTACTTC. Translating it yields CASSQEFRTSEAETQYF.